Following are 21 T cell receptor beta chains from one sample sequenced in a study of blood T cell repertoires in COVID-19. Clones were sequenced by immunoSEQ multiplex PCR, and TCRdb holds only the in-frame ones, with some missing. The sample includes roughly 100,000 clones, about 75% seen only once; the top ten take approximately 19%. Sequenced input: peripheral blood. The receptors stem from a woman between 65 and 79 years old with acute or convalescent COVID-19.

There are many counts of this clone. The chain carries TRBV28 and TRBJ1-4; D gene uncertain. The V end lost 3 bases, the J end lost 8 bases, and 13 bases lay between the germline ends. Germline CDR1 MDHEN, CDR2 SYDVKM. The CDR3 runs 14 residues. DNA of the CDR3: TGTGCCAGCAGTTTTCGATCGGGTCGGGAAAAACTGTTTTTT. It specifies CASSFRSGREKLFF.

CDR3: CASSLRGRQKLFF. The CDR3 DNA follows: TGTGCCAGCAGCTTAAGGGGTAGACAAAAACTGTTTTTT. The V and J genes are TRBV7-6 and TRBJ1-4; the D gene is possibly TRBD1 (5 bases). V was pared by 2 bases and J by 9 bases, with 10 bases between. The CDR3 extends over 13 amino acids. Germline CDR1 and CDR2: SGHVS and FNYEAQ.

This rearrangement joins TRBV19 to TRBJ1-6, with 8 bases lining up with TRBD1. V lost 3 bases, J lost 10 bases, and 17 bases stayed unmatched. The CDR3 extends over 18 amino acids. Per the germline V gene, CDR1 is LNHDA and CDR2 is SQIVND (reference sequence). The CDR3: CASSIRGSRQGLNSPLHF. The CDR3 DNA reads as TGTGCCAGTAGTATTCGGGGCTCGAGACAGGGGTTAAACTCACCCCTCCACTTT.

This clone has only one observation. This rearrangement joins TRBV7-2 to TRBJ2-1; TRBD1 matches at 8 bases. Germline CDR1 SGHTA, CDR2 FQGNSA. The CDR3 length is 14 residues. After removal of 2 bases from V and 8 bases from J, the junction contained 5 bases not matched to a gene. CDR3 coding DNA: TGTGCCAGCAGCTTAAGTGGACAGGGCCATGAGCAGTTCTTC. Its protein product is CASSLSGQGHEQFF.

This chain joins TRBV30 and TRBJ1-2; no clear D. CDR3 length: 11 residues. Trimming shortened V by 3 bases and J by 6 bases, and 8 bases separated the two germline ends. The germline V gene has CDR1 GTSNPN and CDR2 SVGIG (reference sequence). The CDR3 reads CAWRGGNGYTF. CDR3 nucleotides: TGTGCCTGGAGAGGAGGGAATGGCTACACCTTC.

The CDR3 sequence: CASSWGVTDTGELFF. The CDR3 DNA reads TGTGCCAGCAGCTGGGGCGTCACTGATACCGGGGAGCTGTTTTTT. The rearrangement joins TRBV5-4 to TRBJ2-2; tentatively, D is TRBD1 (5 bases). Trimming took off 3 bases at V and 5 bases at J, with 14 bases between the two ends. The CDR3 has 15 residues. Germline V gene lookup returns CDR1 SGHNT and CDR2 YYREEE (reference sequence). Full variable domain (outside the CDR3, taken from reference TRBV5-4 and TRBJ2-2): ETGVTQSPTHLIKTRGQQVTLRCSSQSGHNTVSWYQQALGQGPQFIFQYYREEENGRGNFPPRFSGLQFPNYSSELNVNALELDDSALYLCASSWGVTDTGELFFGEGSRLTVL.

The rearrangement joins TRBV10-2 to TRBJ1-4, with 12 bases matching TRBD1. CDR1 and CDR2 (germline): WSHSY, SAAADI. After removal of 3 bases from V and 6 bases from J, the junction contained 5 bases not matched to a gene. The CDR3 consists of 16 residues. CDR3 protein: CASSDPGTGGYEKLFF. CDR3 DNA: TGCGCCAGCAGTGATCCCGGGACAGGGGGCTATGAAAAACTGTTTTTT.

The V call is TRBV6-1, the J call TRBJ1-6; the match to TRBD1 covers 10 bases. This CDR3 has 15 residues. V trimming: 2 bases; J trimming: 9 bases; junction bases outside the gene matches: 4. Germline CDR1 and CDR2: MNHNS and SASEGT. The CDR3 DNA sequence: TGTGCCAGCAGTGAAAAGGACAGGGGGACTTCACCCCTCCACTTT. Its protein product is CASSEKDRGTSPLHF.

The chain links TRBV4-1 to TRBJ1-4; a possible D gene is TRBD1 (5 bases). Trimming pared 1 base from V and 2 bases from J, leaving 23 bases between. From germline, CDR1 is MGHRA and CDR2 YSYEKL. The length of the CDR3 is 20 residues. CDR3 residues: CASSQGLRETFRSTNEKLFF. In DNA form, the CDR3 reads TGCGCCAGCAGCCAAGGTCTCAGGGAAACTTTTCGGTCCACTAATGAAAAACTGTTTTTT.

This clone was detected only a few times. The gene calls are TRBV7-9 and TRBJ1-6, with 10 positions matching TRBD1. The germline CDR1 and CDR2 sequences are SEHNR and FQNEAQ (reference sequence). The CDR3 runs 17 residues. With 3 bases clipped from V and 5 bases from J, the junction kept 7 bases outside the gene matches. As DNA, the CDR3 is TGTGCCAGCAGCTTCCGACAGGGGGCGGGAGATAATTCACCCCTCCACTTT. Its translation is CASSFRQGAGDNSPLHF.

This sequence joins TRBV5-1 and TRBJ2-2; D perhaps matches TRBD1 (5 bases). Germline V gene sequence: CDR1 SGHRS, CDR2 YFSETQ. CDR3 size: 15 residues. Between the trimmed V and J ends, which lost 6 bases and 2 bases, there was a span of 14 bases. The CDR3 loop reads CASTQETVNTGELFF. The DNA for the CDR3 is TGCGCCAGCACCCAGGAGACAGTCAACACCGGGGAGCTGTTTTTT.

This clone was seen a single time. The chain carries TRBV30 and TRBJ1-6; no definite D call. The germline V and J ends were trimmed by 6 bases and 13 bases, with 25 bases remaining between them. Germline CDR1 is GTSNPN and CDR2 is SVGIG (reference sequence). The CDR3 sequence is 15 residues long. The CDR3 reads CACSPPTGRTFPLHF. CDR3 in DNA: TGTGCCTGCAGCCCCCCGACGGGGAGGACGTTCCCCCTCCACTTT.

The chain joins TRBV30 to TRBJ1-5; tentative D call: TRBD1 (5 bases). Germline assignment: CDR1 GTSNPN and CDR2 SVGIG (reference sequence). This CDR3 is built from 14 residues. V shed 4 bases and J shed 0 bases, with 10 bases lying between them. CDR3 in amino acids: CAWKPDSSNQPQHF. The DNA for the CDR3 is TGTGCCTGGAAACCCGACAGTAGCAATCAGCCCCAGCATTTT.

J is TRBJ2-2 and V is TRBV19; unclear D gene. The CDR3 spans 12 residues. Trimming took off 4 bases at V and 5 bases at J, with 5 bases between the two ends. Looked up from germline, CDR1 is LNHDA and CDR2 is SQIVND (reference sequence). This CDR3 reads CASSTRTGELFF. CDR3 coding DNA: TGTGCCAGTAGTACCCGTACCGGGGAGCTGTTTTTT.

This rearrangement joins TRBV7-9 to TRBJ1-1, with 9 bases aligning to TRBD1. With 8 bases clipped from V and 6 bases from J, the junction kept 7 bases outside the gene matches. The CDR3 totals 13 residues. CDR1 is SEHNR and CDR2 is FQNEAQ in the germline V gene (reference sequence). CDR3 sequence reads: CASWDRVGPEAFF. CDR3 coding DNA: TGTGCCAGCTGGGACAGGGTCGGGCCTGAAGCTTTCTTT.

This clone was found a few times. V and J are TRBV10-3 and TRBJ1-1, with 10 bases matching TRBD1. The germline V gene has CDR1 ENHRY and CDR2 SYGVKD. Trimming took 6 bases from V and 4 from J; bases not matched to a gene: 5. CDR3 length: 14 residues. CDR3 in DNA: TGTGCCATCAGGGCGACAGGGGGCACCACTGAAGCTTTCTTT. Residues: CAIRATGGTTEAFF.

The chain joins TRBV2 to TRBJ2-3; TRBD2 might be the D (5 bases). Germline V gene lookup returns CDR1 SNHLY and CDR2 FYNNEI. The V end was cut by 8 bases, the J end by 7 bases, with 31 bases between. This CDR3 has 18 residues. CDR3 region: CASFPHLGEPLAENTQYF. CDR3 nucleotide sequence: TGTGCCAGCTTCCCCCACCTCGGGGAGCCCTTAGCAGAAAATACGCAGTATTTT.

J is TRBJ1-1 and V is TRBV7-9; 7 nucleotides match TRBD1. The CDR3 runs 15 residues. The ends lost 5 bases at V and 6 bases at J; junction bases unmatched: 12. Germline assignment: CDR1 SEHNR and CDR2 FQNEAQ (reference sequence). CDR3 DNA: TGTGCCAGCAGCACCACCCTGACAGGGATGGCTGAAGCTTTCTTT. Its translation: CASSTTLTGMAEAFF.

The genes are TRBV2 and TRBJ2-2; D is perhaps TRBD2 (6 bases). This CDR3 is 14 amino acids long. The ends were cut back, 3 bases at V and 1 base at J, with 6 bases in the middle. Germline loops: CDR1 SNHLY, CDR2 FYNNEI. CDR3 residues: CASSEGGNTGELFF. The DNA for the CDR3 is TGTGCCAGCAGTGAGGGGGGGAACACCGGGGAGCTGTTTTTT.

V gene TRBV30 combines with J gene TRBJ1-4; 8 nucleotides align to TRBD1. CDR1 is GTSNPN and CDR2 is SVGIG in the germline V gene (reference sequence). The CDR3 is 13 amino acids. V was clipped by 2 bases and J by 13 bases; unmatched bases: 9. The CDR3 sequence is CAWSRQGFMGLFF. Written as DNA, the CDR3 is TGTGCCTGGAGTCGACAGGGGTTTATGGGACTGTTTTTT.

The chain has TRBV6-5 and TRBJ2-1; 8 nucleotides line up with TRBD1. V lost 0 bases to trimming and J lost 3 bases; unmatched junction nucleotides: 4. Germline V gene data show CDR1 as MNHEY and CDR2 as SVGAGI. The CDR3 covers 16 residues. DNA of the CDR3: TGTGCCAGCAGTTACTCTCCAGGGGGCGGCTACAATGAGCAGTTCTTC. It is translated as CASSYSPGGGYNEQFF.